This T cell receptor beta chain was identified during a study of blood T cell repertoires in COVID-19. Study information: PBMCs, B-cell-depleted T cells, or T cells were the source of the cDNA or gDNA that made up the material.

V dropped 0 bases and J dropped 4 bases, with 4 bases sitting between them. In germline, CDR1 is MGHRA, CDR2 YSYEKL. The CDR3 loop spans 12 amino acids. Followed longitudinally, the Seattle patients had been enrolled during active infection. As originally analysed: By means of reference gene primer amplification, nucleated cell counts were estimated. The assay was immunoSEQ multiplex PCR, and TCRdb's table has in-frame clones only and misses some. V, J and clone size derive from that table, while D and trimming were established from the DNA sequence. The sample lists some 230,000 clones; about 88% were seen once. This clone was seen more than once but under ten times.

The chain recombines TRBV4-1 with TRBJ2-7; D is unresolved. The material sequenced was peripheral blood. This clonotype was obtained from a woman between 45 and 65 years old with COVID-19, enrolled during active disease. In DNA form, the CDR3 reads TGCGCCAGCAGCCAAGATGAGTACGAGCAGTACTTC. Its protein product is CASSQDEYEQYF.